The present TCR beta chain was sequenced within a study of Graves' ophthalmopathy and Graves' hyperthyroidism. The CDR3 sequence is 16 residues long. The germline gives CDR1 SGHTA, CDR2 FQGNSA. Trimming cost V 1 base and J 4 bases; bases outside gene matches: 10. TCR beta CDR3 regions were amplified from RNA transcripts. Amplification began with first-round RT-PCR using HTBI primers, then second-round multiplex PCR was performed. TCRdb redid the calling of the multiplex PCR reads with MiXCR, one entry per CDR3 protein. Here the sample spans about 390,000 distinct CDR3 sequences, about 15% being singletons. This clonotype showed up many times. Its antigen is unknown. Regarding the study as a whole: In blood, most expanded thyroid clonotypes above 0.001 frequency were also detected. In predicting ophthalmopathy progression, the model reached about 71% sensitivity and under 75% specificity.

The PBMCs used were ones drawn from over 9.5 ml of fresh peripheral blood. The genes are TRBV7-2 and TRBJ2-7, with 7 nucleotides matching TRBD2. The clonotype originates from an adult woman with stable Graves' hyperthyroidism. The source material was peripheral blood. CDR3 sequence (DNA): TGTGCCAGCAGCTTAGAAGGGAGGGGATCAGGGTACGAGCAGTACTTC. This sequence encodes CASSLEGRGSGYEQYF.